This T cell receptor (beta chain) was captured by sequencing in a study of blood T cell repertoires in COVID-19. Study-wide context: The analysed material was cDNA or gDNA that came from T cells, B-cell-depleted T cells, or PBMCs.

As handled by the study authors: Amplifying reference gene primers gave estimates of nucleated cell counts. Clones were sequenced by immunoSEQ multiplex PCR, and TCRdb holds only the in-frame ones, with some missing. V, J and clone size derive from that table, while D and trimming were established from the DNA sequence. The table has about 220,000 clones, roughly four fifths seen once; the top ten hold approximately 4.9%. Cohort assignment relied on participant-reported clinical history. Exposed enrollees encountered a COVID-19 case at some point within 2 weeks before study entry. CDR3 size: 13 residues. The germline V and J ends were trimmed by 3 bases and 6 bases, with 12 bases remaining between them. CDR1 and CDR2 (germline): SQVTM, ANQGSEA.

The sample taken for sequencing was PBMCs or T cells enriched from blood (not recorded which). The chain combines TRBV29-1 with TRBJ2-1; D is possibly TRBD2 (6 bases). This TCR was sampled from a woman aged 45-60 years who had been exposed to COVID-19. The CDR3 DNA is TGCAGCGTTGATGCGGGGTTCCGCAATGAGCAGTTCTTC. Its protein is CSVDAGFRNEQFF.